The 8 T cell receptor beta chains below come from one sample, sequenced in a study of blood T cells in healthy people across ages. Using a J-beta primer mix together with a sample-barcoded 5' primer, a second PCR was run for roughly 6 to 12 cycles. One entry per CDR3 protein, called by TCRdb with MiXCR from the 5' RACE reads. The data hold about 1 million distinct CDR3 sequences, with roughly a quarter observed a single time. The same data also contributed to another study, on T cells of mothers and their children.

The sample consisted of blood. Source of these receptors: a girl under 10 years old in good health.

This clonotype has only a few counts. The chain carries TRBV3-1 and TRBJ2-3, with 13 bases fitting TRBD2. Germline V gene lookup returns CDR1 LGHDT and CDR2 YNNKEL (reference sequence). This CDR3 has 16 residues. Trimming removed 6 bases from V and 6 bases from J; junction bases left unmatched: 9. The CDR3 DNA reads as TGTGCCAGCAGGGCGCGACTAGCGGGAGGCTTTGATACGCAGTATTTT. Translation: CASRARLAGGFDTQYF.

This clonotype was observed a few times. The chain uses TRBV7-9 and TRBJ2-3; possible D gene TRBD2, 6 bases. Between the trimmed V and J ends, which lost 1 base and 4 bases, there was a span of 15 bases. Germline CDR1 reads SEHNR; CDR2 reads FQNEAQ (reference sequence). The length of the CDR3 is 16 residues. CDR3 in amino acids: CASSLEAGFRPDTQYF. Here the CDR3 DNA reads TGTGCCAGCAGCTTAGAGGCGGGGTTTAGGCCAGATACGCAGTATTTT.

The gene calls are TRBV5-1 and TRBJ1-6; D is ambiguous. Trimming stripped 0 bases from V and 7 bases from J, with 5 bases between. From germline, CDR1 is SGHRS and CDR2 YFSETQ. CDR3 length: 13 residues. CDR3 sequence reads: CASSLEVNSPLHF. The CDR3 DNA sequence: TGCGCCAGCAGCTTGGAGGTGAATTCACCCCTCCACTTT.

This clonotype appeared a few times. The chain has TRBV7-7 and TRBJ2-1, with D maybe TRBD1 (7 bases). There are 15 residues in the CDR3. Germline loops: CDR1 SSHAT, CDR2 FNYEAQ (reference sequence). The CDR3 DNA follows: TGTGCTAGCGCCAAGGGGGCGGGGACCTTCAATGAGCAGTTCTTC. Its protein product is CASAKGAGTFNEQFF.

The chain links TRBV7-3 to TRBJ2-1; 11 bases line up with TRBD2. J was trimmed by 7 bases and V by 1 base; bases with no gene match: 9. The V gene's germline CDR1 is SGHTA and CDR2 FQGTGA. This CDR3 is built from 17 residues. The CDR3: CASSLISVAGGGNEQFF. The DNA for the CDR3 is TGTGCCAGCAGCTTAATCTCCGTAGCGGGAGGGGGTAATGAGCAGTTCTTC. Together with reference TRBV7-3 and TRBJ2-1, the CDR3 gives the full variable domain: GAGVSQTPSNKVTEKGKYVELRCDPISGHTALYWYRQSLGQGPEFLIYFQGTGAADDSGLPNDRFFAVRPEGSVSTLKIQRTERGDSAVYLCASSLISVAGGGNEQFFGPGTRLTVL.

The rearrangement uses TRBV25-1 and TRBJ2-7, with 7 nucleotides matching TRBD1. Germline V gene sequence: CDR1 MGHDK, CDR2 SYGVNS. The V gene end was trimmed by 8 bases and the J gene end by 5 bases; junction bases not matched to a gene: 12. This CDR3 region has 14 residues. The CDR3 here is CASGNSGTADEQYF. As DNA, the CDR3 is TGTGCCAGCGGGAACTCCGGGACAGCCGACGAGCAGTACTTC.

This clonotype has just a few counts. The rearrangement links TRBV20-1 to TRBJ2-3, with 7 nucleotides matching TRBD2. In germline, CDR1 is DFQATT, CDR2 SNEGSKA (reference sequence). The CDR3 is 14 amino acids. V shed 3 bases, J shed 4 bases, and the junction held 7 bases outside the gene matches. CDR3 in DNA: TGCAGTGCTAGGCTATTGCGGGAGCCAGATACGCAGTATTTT. Translated: CSARLLREPDTQYF.

This clonotype was counted between two and nine times. The V and J genes are TRBV4-1 and TRBJ2-6; no firm D call. This CDR3 has 21 amino acids. V was shortened by 0 bases and J by 0 bases, with 21 bases between the two germline ends. Per the germline V gene, CDR1 is MGHRA and CDR2 is YSYEKL. The CDR3 is CASSQEARTVVANSGANVLTF. The CDR3 coding sequence is TGCGCCAGCAGCCAAGAAGCTCGGACCGTCGTTGCTAACTCTGGGGCCAACGTCCTGACTTTC.